Reported below is one TCR beta chain. Its specificity is unknown. Trimming removed 3 bases at V and 4 bases at J, with 9 bases between. The length of the CDR3 is 13 residues. Clones were sequenced by immunoSEQ multiplex PCR, and TCRdb holds only the in-frame ones, with some missing. The data show 130,000 to 150,000 clones, about nine tenths seen once. This entry is derived from a study of T cell responses to AZD1222 COVID-19 vaccine. Study-level points and caveats: After the peak T cell response, and only then, were repertoires sampled. Dominant at 160-218 and 743-854, vaccine-associated CD4 TCRs also spanned spike. Among those given AZD1222, only five or six were seropositive at baseline. Donors skewed white British and female; clonal diversity was possibly underestimated.

This rearrangement joins TRBV12-3 or TRBV12-4 to TRBJ1-2; no reliable D call. The specimen was peripheral blood, collected on day 0 of MenACWY control vaccination. The TCR was taken from an adult in good health. This chain's CDR3 is CASSFQVLYGYTF. CDR3 sequence (DNA): TGTGCCAGCAGTTTCCAGGTCCTCTATGGCTACACCTTC.